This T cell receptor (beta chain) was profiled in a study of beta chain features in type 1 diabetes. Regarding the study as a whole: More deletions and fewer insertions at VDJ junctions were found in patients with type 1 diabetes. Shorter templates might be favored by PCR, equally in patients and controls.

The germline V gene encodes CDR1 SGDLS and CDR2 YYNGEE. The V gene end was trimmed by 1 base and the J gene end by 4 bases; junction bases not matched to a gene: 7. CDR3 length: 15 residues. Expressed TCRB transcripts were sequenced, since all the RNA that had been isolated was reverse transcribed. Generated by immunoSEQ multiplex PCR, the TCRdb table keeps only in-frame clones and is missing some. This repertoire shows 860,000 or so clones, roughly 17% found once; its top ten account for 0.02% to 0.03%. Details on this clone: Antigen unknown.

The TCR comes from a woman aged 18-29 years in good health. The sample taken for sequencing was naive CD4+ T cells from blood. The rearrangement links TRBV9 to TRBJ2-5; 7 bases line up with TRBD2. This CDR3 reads CASSVSAGARETQYF. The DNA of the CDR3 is TGTGCCAGCAGCGTATCGGCGGGAGCCCGAGAGACCCAGTACTTC.